Sequencing of this T cell receptor beta chain was carried out in a study of vaccination effects on CD4 cells after COVID-19. As to this clone: The antigen remains unidentified.

ViraFEST used viral peptide pools to expand antigen-specific CD4+ T cells before sequencing. After around ten days in culture, the CD4+ T cells were isolated. The person acquired a PCR-confirmed SARS-CoV-2 infection between March and December 2020. BNT162b2 vaccine or mRNA-1273 vaccine was given to participants in two doses. IL-2 medium took the place of half the medium on both days 3 and 7. Sequencing was performed with immunoSEQ multiplex PCR; in TCRdb, only in-frame clones are kept and a portion is missing. Among some 17,000 clones listed, just over 75% were seen once. Looked up from germline, CDR1 is SNHLY and CDR2 is FYNNEI. This CDR3 is built from 14 residues. Trimming removed 3 bases at V and 2 bases at J, with 11 bases between.

The V gene is TRBV2, the J gene TRBJ2-7, with unresolved D. The receptor comes from a human donor who had a prior SARS-CoV-2 infection. This specimen consisted of CD4+ T cells from PBMCs cultured with SARS-CoV-2 spike peptides, obtained after COVID-19 vaccination. CDR3 sequence: CASSDGTWTYEQYF. The CDR3 DNA is TGTGCCAGCAGTGACGGTACCTGGACCTACGAGCAGTACTTC.